Listed below are T cell receptor beta chains from one sample, sequenced in a study of cytomegalovirus exposure and HLA in healthy donors. Assay: immunoSEQ multiplex PCR; the TCRdb copy retains only in-frame clones and omits some. The table lists fewer than 120,000 clones, around 85% of them singletons. Sample: PBMCs. The receptors come from a man aged 25 to 40 in good health and CMV-seropositive. CDR3s include the opening cysteine and the closing phenylalanine or tryptophan. D genes are given only for firm matches. Expanded clones get a size class; other rows say once, few or many, or leave the size out.

J | V | size | D | DNA | CDR3
TRBJ2-7 | TRBV7-9 | - | TRBD2 | TGTGCCAGCAGCTTAGAGCCCCGGACTAGCTACGAGCAGTACTTC | CASSLEPRTSYEQYF
TRBJ2-7 | TRBV5-5 | - | - | TGTGCCAGCAGCTTGGTTTTGGCCGTCTCCTACGAGCAGTACTTC | CASSLVLAVSYEQYF
TRBJ1-1 | TRBV10-3 | few | TRBD1 | TGTGCCAGCCAGATGGGGGGGACAGGGCAGAACACTGAAGCTTTCTTT | CASQMGGTGQNTEAFF
TRBJ1-1 | TRBV7-2 | - | TRBD1 | TGTGCCAGCAGCCCACGGACAGGGGTGGCTGAAGCTTTCTTT | CASSPRTGVAEAFF
TRBJ2-7 | TRBV5-1 | - | - | TGCGCCAGCAGCTTGGACAAGACAGCAACCTACGAGCAGTACTTC | CASSLDKTATYEQYF
TRBJ2-3 | TRBV5-4 | - | TRBD1 | TGTGCCAGCAGCTTGGGACAGGGGGAAGATACGCAGTATTTT | CASSLGQGEDTQYF
TRBJ2-5 | TRBV27 | once | TRBD2 | TGTGCCAGCAGTCCCCTCCGGGGGGGAGAGACCCAGTACTTC | CASSPLRGGETQYF
TRBJ2-1 | TRBV11-3 | - | TRBD2 | TGTGCCAGCAGCGCCGGACTAGCGGTTGACGATGAGCAGTTCTTC | CASSAGLAVDDEQFF
TRBJ1-2 | TRBV2 | - | TRBD1 | TGTGCCAGCAGTCGGACAGGGCCCAGGGATGGCTACACCTTC | CASSRTGPRDGYTF
TRBJ2-6 | TRBV7-3 | - | - | TGTGCCAGCAGCTTACTCCCGGTCTCTGGGGCCAACGTCCTGACTTTC | CASSLLPVSGANVLTF
TRBJ2-7 | TRBV28 | once | TRBD2 | TGTGCCAGCAGATGGGGGGGAACCTACGAGCAGTACTTC | CASRWGGTYEQYF
TRBJ2-3 | TRBV13 | - | TRBD2 | TGTGCCAGCAGCTTGATTGGCGGGGGCGGGGGGGCAGATACGCAGTATTTT | CASSLIGGGGGADTQYF
TRBJ1-1 | TRBV11-3 | - | - | TGTGCCAGCAGCTTAGTTCAGAACACTGAAGCTTTCTTT | CASSLVQNTEAFF
TRBJ1-3 | TRBV9 | - | - | TGTGCCAGCAGCGAAGGGGGTGGTACGGTATTCTCTGGAAACACCATATATTTT | CASSEGGGTVFSGNTIYF
TRBJ2-7 | TRBV10-3 | - | TRBD2 | TGTGCCATCAGTGGGGGGACTACCGACTCCTACGAGCAGTACTTC | CAISGGTTDSYEQYF
TRBJ2-7 | TRBV4-3 | - | TRBD1 | TGCGCCAGCAGCCAAGATTTGGGGACAGGGACATCTAACGAGCAGTACTTC | CASSQDLGTGTSNEQYF
TRBJ2-7 | TRBV9 | - | - | TGTGCCAGCAGCGTAGCGGGGGGCGGTGAGCAGTACTTC | CASSVAGGGEQYF
TRBJ1-1 | TRBV5-1 | - | TRBD1 | TGCGCCAGCAGCTGGGGACAGGTATATGAGGGATATATGAACACTGAAGCTTTCTTT | CASSWGQVYEGYMNTEAFF